This T cell receptor (beta chain) stems from a study of OX40 agonist ivuxolimab in advanced cancers. Study at large: The study reported partial responses in three patients: one hepatocellular carcinoma, two cutaneous melanoma.

Germline V gene sequence: CDR1 MNHEY, CDR2 SMNVEV (reference sequence). Deletions cut 5 bases from V and 0 bases from J, with 8 bases between. The CDR3 extends over 13 amino acids. A remark on this clone: Its antigen is currently unknown.

Study outcomes and limitations: Researchers report that CD8+ T cells had, on average, more expanded clones than CD4+. In a subset of nonresponders, normalized T-cell clonal expansion was also low.

Data came from immunoSEQ multiplex PCR; TCRdb stores just in-frame clones and leaves some out. The sample lists about 77,000 clones; roughly 80% were seen once. The chain joins TRBV27 to TRBJ2-7, with a tentative D call TRBD2 (5 bases). This receptor was identified in an adult with an advanced solid tumor such as melanoma, head and neck, liver or kidney cancer. Sequencing used CD4+ or CD8+ T cells sorted from blood, obtained in a trial of the OX40 agonist ivuxolimab. This chain's CDR3 is CASSGLSSYEQYF. The CDR3 DNA reads as TGTGCCAGCAGTGGACTTTCCTCCTACGAGCAGTACTTC.